This T cell receptor (beta chain) was found in a study of cytomegalovirus exposure and HLA in healthy donors. Study-wide results and limits: Some V segments (TRBV6-2 and TRBV6-3 among them) were excluded as indistinguishable. Rarity held for most TCR sequences, but there were some public TCRs that occurred in many donors. In a later analysis, donors in an Asian-associated ancestry cluster reportedly had fewer N-insertions in productive TCRs than the cohort mean. Most likely, a cluster of highly shared sequence variants arose as a sequencing artifact.

This clone was seen a few times. Its cognate antigen is unknown. The PCR employed 60 Vbeta primers together with 13 Jbeta primers. The table came from immunoSEQ multiplex PCR; TCRdb's copy has only in-frame clones and leaves some out. The sample holds tens of thousands of clones; 53% are singletons and the top ten take 6.2%. Germline V gene lookup returns CDR1 MGHRA and CDR2 YSYEKL. Trimming left V 1 base short and J 8 bases short, with 14 bases between. The CDR3 is 14 amino acids. The chain couples TRBV4-1 to TRBJ1-2; maybe TRBD1 (6 bases). This sequence originates from a middle-aged woman in good health and CMV-seropositive. The specimen was PBMCs. In DNA form, the CDR3 reads TGCGCCAGCAGCCAAGGGACAGCACCTACGGGCTACACCTTC. Its translation: CASSQGTAPTGYTF.